Sequencing of this T cell receptor (beta chain) was carried out in a study of T-cell memory formation after mild COVID-19. Study findings and constraints: Whereas later expanders leaned CD4+, clones contracting day 15 to 85 showed a balanced CD4/CD8 makeup.

This clonotype was counted only a few times. Its antigen is unknown. After removal of 6 bases from V and 2 bases from J, the junction contained 4 bases not matched to a gene. In germline, CDR1 is SGHTA, CDR2 FQGTGA. The CDR3 covers 13 residues. TCRdb processed the 5' RACE reads anew with MiXCR; each CDR3 protein has one entry. The profile shows approximately 450,000 distinct CDR3 sequences, approximately 18% of them singletons. Sequenced: PBMCs or a T cell subset sorted from them (not recorded which). This TCR was recovered from an adult woman who had mild COVID-19 (a few samples of this study predate the infection). Cell type and time point are not known. V and J are TRBV7-3 and TRBJ2-7; TRBD2 agrees at 7 bases. The CDR3 reads CASRSGGTYEQYF. CDR3 nucleotides: TGTGCCAGCAGGTCCGGGGGGACCTACGAGCAGTACTTC.